Following are 13 T cell receptor beta chains from one sample sequenced in a study of blood T cell repertoires in COVID-19. The protocol was immunoSEQ multiplex PCR, while the TCRdb copy is restricted to in-frame clones and leaves out a portion. The table includes some 220,000 clones, approximately 84% detected once. The sequenced sample was peripheral blood. The origin of the receptors is a woman aged 60-75 years with acute or convalescent COVID-19.

The chain carries TRBV19 and TRBJ2-1; 12 bases line up with TRBD2. CDR1 is LNHDA, CDR2 SQIVND, per germline (reference sequence). V shed 2 bases and J 8 bases; nucleotides not matched to a gene: 7. CDR3 size: 16 residues. The CDR3 DNA is TGTGCCAGTAGTATAAGGGCTAGCGGGGGGGCCCATGAGCAGTTCTTC. Protein sequence: CASSIRASGGAHEQFF.

The chain employs TRBV19 and TRBJ1-1; 8 bases map to TRBD1. V was pared by 4 bases and J by 1 base, with 20 bases of the junction left unmatched. This CDR3 spans 20 amino acids. Germline V gene lookup returns CDR1 LNHDA and CDR2 SQIVND (reference sequence). The CDR3 coding sequence is TGTGCCAGTAGTACGACCTATTTAACGGACAGGGAAGGTCAGAACACTGAAGCTTTCTTT. Translated: CASSTTYLTDREGQNTEAFF.

This clone was observed a few times. The CDR3 DNA reads TGTGCCAGCAGTTCAAGTCGGCTAGTCGGCACTGAAGCTTTCTTT. Translation gives CASSSSRLVGTEAFF. The chain is built from TRBV6-5 and TRBJ1-1; D remains ambiguous. The germline V gene encodes CDR1 MNHEY and CDR2 SVGAGI. Trimming pared 4 bases from V and 4 bases from J, leaving 16 bases between. The CDR3 is 15 amino acids.

This sequence joins TRBV12-3 or TRBV12-4 and TRBJ1-2; TRBD1 might be the D (5 bases). The CDR3 spans 11 residues. V lost 4 bases and J lost 10, with 10 bases in between. The CDR3 DNA reads as TGTGCCAGCAGTTCGACAGATTCCTACACCTTC. Protein: CASSSTDSYTF.

V usage is TRBV21-1 and J usage is TRBJ1-4; TRBD1 is taken as the D call from the table, unchecked against the DNA. TRBV21-1 is assigned pseudogene status. The CDR3 has 14 amino acids. CDR3 protein: CASSYDRVREKLFF. The CDR3, as DNA: TGTGCCAGCAGCTATGACAGGGTCCGTGAAAAACTGTTTTTT.

Only one count was recorded for this clone. The V gene is TRBV24-1, the J gene TRBJ1-5, with D uncertain. The V gene's germline CDR1 is KGHDR and CDR2 SFDVKD. This CDR3 spans 14 amino acids. V was cut by 6 bases and J by 1 base, with 9 bases left in between. The CDR3 loop is CATSLPGSNQPQHF. The DNA of the CDR3 is TGTGCCACCAGTTTGCCAGGCAGCAATCAGCCCCAGCATTTT.

This chain joins TRBV5-1 and TRBJ1-1; D is unclear. This CDR3 has 14 residues. Trimming removed 2 bases from V and 3 bases from J, with 11 bases in between. Germline V gene lookup returns CDR1 SGHRS and CDR2 YFSETQ. The CDR3 coding sequence is TGCGCCAGCAGCTTATTCGGGAGAGACACTGAAGCTTTCTTT. Its translation: CASSLFGRDTEAFF.

The chain joins TRBV7-8 to TRBJ1-4; 8 positions agree with TRBD1. Unmatched junction bases numbered 8, after V lost 4 bases and J lost 7 bases. CDR3 length: 15 residues. CDR1 and CDR2 from the germline V gene are SGHVS and FQNEAQ. The CDR3 loop reads CASSYTGGVGEKLFF. DNA of the CDR3: TGTGCCAGCAGCTATACAGGGGGTGTCGGTGAAAAACTGTTTTTT.

Written as DNA, the CDR3 is TGTGCCAGTAGTTGGACAGGTATTAGCTACACCTTC. It is translated as CASSWTGISYTF. The chain employs TRBV19 and TRBJ1-2; TRBD1 matches at 7 bases. Germline assignment: CDR1 LNHDA and CDR2 SQIVND (reference sequence). J lost 9 bases, V lost 5 bases, and 6 bases had no gene match. The CDR3 is made up of 12 amino acids.

The chain links TRBV7-9 to TRBJ2-6; 9 bases line up with TRBD1. The CDR3 has 15 amino acids. Germline values: CDR1 SEHNR, CDR2 FQNEAQ (reference sequence). With V trimmed by 1 base and J by 10 bases, 5 bases remained unmatched. This chain's CDR3 is CASSLDGDRVNVLTF. The CDR3 bases are TGTGCCAGCAGCTTAGATGGGGACAGGGTTAACGTCCTGACTTTC.

This clone has just one count. The chain carries TRBV27 and TRBJ1-6; TRBD1 aligns across 7 bases. J lost 11 bases, V lost 8 bases, and 9 bases had no gene match. Germline CDR1 reads MNHEY; CDR2 reads SMNVEV (reference sequence). The CDR3 contains 13 residues. The DNA of the CDR3 is TGTGCCAGCGGGGACAGCCGTAGGGCACCCCTCCACTTT. Protein product: CASGDSRRAPLHF.

This chain connects TRBV27 to TRBJ1-2; possible D gene TRBD1, 5 bases. Germline CDR1 MNHEY, CDR2 SMNVEV (reference sequence). The CDR3 totals 13 residues. The V end lost 8 bases, the J end lost 4 bases, and 14 bases lay between the germline ends. CDR3 nucleotides: TGTGCCAGCCGCGGGGCCCACGGCTATGGCTACACCTTC. It specifies CASRGAHGYGYTF.

The rearrangement uses TRBV6-1 and TRBJ2-5; the match to TRBD2 covers 7 bases. The CDR3 covers 17 residues. Germline V gene data show CDR1 as MNHNS and CDR2 as SASEGT. J was trimmed by 1 base and V by 1 base; bases with no gene match: 9. CDR3 in amino acids: CASSEDPRLAFQETQYF. CDR3 nucleotide sequence: TGTGCCAGCAGTGAAGACCCTCGACTAGCCTTCCAAGAGACCCAGTACTTC.